These 15 T cell receptor beta chains came from one sample sequenced in a study of blood T cells in healthy people across ages. The second PCR ran about 6 to 12 cycles with a sample-barcoded 5' primer and J-beta primers. TCRdb re-called the 5' RACE reads with MiXCR, one entry per CDR3 protein. The repertoire includes around 1,700,000 distinct CDR3 sequences, 28% of them detected once, and roughly 8.2% sits in the top ten. Input material: blood. The source of these receptors is a woman under 40 in good health.

Remarks on this clonotype: An end of the junction does not agree with germline; a read error may underlie this. This chain joins TRBV20-1 and TRBJ2-6; a possible D gene is TRBD1 (5 bases). Germline assignment: CDR1 DFQATT and CDR2 SNEGSKA (reference sequence). This CDR3 contains 15 residues. DNA of the CDR3: TGCAGTGCTAGAGATCTGGGAACTGGGGCCAACGTCCCGACTTTC. It translates to CSARDLGTGANVPTF.

A remark on this clonotype: This may be a read error, as it is one base from a much larger clone. The rearrangement uses TRBV12-3 or TRBV12-4 and TRBJ2-6, with 9 bases that match TRBD1. The length of the CDR3 is 13 residues. This chain's CDR3 is CASSPTGGSVRTF. CDR3 DNA sequence: TGTGCCAGCAGTCCGACAGGGGGTAGCGTCCGGACTTTC.

Only a few counts were recorded for this clonotype. This chain uses TRBV5-1 with TRBJ1-1; tentatively, D is TRBD1 (5 bases). This CDR3 is built from 14 residues. V was pared by 1 base and J by 5 bases, with 12 bases between. CDR1 SGHRS and CDR2 YFSETQ come from the germline V gene. CDR3 DNA: TGCGCCAGCAGCTTGAGGGACCTGGGGACTGAAGCTTTCTTT. Its translation is CASSLRDLGTEAFF. The full variable domain, rest sourced from reference TRBV5-1 and TRBJ1-1, is KAGVTQTPRYLIKTRGQQVTLSCSPISGHRSVSWYQQTPGQGLQFLFEYFSETQRNKGNFPGRFSGRQFSNSRSEMNVSTLELGDSALYLCASSLRDLGTEAFFGQGTRLTVV.

The chain carries TRBV9 and TRBJ2-1; no clear D. Trimming removed 4 bases at V and 8 bases at J, with 16 bases between. Looked up from germline, CDR1 is SGDLS and CDR2 is YYNGEE. This CDR3 is built from 14 residues. For the CDR3, the DNA is TGTGCCAGCAGCCCCGGGTCCTTTCTCCATGAGCAGTTCTTC. Protein: CASSPGSFLHEQFF.

The chain is built from TRBV12-3 or TRBV12-4 and TRBJ2-3; no firm D call. The CDR3 is 16 residues long. V lost 2 bases to trimming and J lost 0 bases, with 12 bases between them. CDR3: CASSLLARSSTDTQYF. Here the CDR3 DNA reads TGTGCCAGCAGTTTATTGGCCAGATCGAGCACAGATACGCAGTATTTT.

The chain uses TRBV27 and TRBJ2-7; TRBD2 might be the D (5 bases). The J call is in doubt because the DNA end fits TRBJ2-5 better. Germline CDR1 MNHEY, CDR2 SMNVEV (reference sequence). This CDR3 contains 12 residues. CDR3 protein: CAAWRLGETQYF. The CDR3, as DNA: TGTGCCGCCTGGAGGTTGGGCGAGACCCAGTACTTC.

This chain joins TRBV28 and TRBJ1-4; D is undetermined. V was clipped by 2 bases and J by 10 bases, with 8 bases between them. The germline V gene has CDR1 MDHEN and CDR2 SYDVKM. This CDR3 comprises 12 residues. The CDR3 DNA is TGTGCCAGCAGTTTAGGACGGCCAAAACTGTTTTTT. Protein: CASSLGRPKLFF.

Only a few counts were recorded for this clonotype. This rearrangement joins TRBV18 to TRBJ2-1; 13 nucleotides align to TRBD2. Germline CDR1 reads KGHSH; CDR2 reads LQKENI. The CDR3 runs 16 residues. V trimming: 3 bases; J trimming: 9 bases; junction bases outside the gene matches: 8. DNA of the CDR3: TGTGCCAGCTCACCGACTAGCGGGAGGCCTGGGGGTGAGCAGTTCTTC. This codes for CASSPTSGRPGGEQFF.

This chain links TRBV7-9 with TRBJ2-1; D is undetermined. The CDR3 loop spans 15 amino acids. The germline CDR1 and CDR2 sequences are SEHNR and FQNEAQ (reference sequence). V was shortened by 3 bases and J by 5 bases, with 14 bases between the two germline ends. CDR3: CASSFGARTDNEQFF. The DNA of the CDR3 is TGTGCCAGCAGCTTCGGCGCTCGTACAGACAATGAGCAGTTCTTC.

The chain joins TRBV28 to TRBJ2-7; 9 bases agree with TRBD2. Trimming removed 6 bases from V and 7 bases from J; junction bases left unmatched: 7. Looked up from germline, CDR1 is MDHEN and CDR2 is SYDVKM. The CDR3 totals 13 residues. Here the CDR3 DNA reads TGTGCCAGCAGGGGCGGGGGGGCGTCGGAGCAGTACTTC. Translation gives CASRGGGASEQYF.

The chain couples TRBV6-6 to TRBJ2-3, with unresolved D. The V and J ends lost 5 bases and 6 bases respectively, with 9 bases between them. The CDR3 covers 12 residues. CDR1 is MNHNY, CDR2 SVGAGI, per germline (reference sequence). The DNA of the CDR3 is TGTGCCAGCAGTAACCTACCGGATACGCAGTATTTT. Its translation: CASSNLPDTQYF.

V usage is TRBV6-4 and J usage is TRBJ2-2; tentative D call: TRBD1 (6 bases). Germline V gene data show CDR1 as MRHNA and CDR2 as SNTAGT. The CDR3 sequence is 13 residues long. V was cut by 4 bases and J by 7 bases, with 10 bases left in between. CDR3 region: CASSADRLGELFF. The CDR3 DNA is TGTGCCAGCAGTGCTGACAGGCTCGGGGAGCTGTTTTTT.

At least ten counts were recorded for this clonotype. This chain joins TRBV4-1 and TRBJ2-3, with D perhaps matching TRBD1 or TRBD2 (5 bases each). Germline V gene sequence: CDR1 MGHRA, CDR2 YSYEKL. This CDR3 comprises 14 residues. Trimming shortened V by 1 base and J by 7 bases, and 12 bases separated the two germline ends. The CDR3 nucleotides are TGCGCCAGCAGCCAAGGAGGGGCCGCGAATACGCAGTATTTT. It codes for CASSQGGAANTQYF.

The chain is built from TRBV24-1 and TRBJ2-3; D gene unclear. Trimming left V 6 bases short and J 7 bases short, with 7 bases between. CDR3 length: 11 residues. The V gene's germline CDR1 is KGHDR and CDR2 SFDVKD. The CDR3 DNA follows: TGTGCCACCAGTTCACAAAATACGCAGTATTTT. Amino acid sequence: CATSSQNTQYF.

This clonotype appeared a few times. The rearrangement links TRBV9 to TRBJ2-3; 9 bases line up with TRBD2. The germline gives CDR1 SGDLS, CDR2 YYNGEE. V lost 3 bases to trimming and J lost 14 bases; unmatched junction nucleotides: 10. CDR3 size: 13 residues. The CDR3 region is CASSGYGGRALYF. The CDR3 nucleotides read TGTGCCAGCAGCGGCTATGGCGGGAGGGCCCTGTATTTT.